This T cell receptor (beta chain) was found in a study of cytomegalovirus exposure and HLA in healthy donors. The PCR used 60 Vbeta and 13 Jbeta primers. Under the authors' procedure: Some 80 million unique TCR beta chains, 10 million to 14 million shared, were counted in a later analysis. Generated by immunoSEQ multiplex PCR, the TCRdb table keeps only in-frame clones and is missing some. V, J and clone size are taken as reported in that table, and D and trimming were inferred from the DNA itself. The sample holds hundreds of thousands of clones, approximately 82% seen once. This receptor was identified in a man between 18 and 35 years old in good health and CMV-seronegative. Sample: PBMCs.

This CDR3 reads CATARATQETQYF. Here the CDR3 DNA reads TGTGCCACCGCGAGGGCTACTCAAGAGACCCAGTACTTC. V and J are TRBV19 and TRBJ2-5; TRBD2 might be the D (5 bases). There are 13 residues in the CDR3. In germline, CDR1 is LNHDA, CDR2 SQIVND (reference sequence). Trimming pared 10 bases from V and 2 bases from J, leaving 14 bases between.